This T cell receptor (beta chain) was recorded in a study of blood T cell repertoires in COVID-19 (dated by TCRdb to between 2020 and 2021). Broadly, across the study: The collaborator samples originated in the United States, Italy and Spain and spanned the acute and convalescent phases of COVID-19. The material from the prospective study consisted of cDNA or gDNA derived from T cells, B-cell-depleted T cells, or PBMCs. The dataset comprised deeply sampled blood TCRbeta repertoires from subjects exposed to, actively infected with, or recovered from COVID-19. The repertoires were released in a freely available public database meant as a resource for research on the immune response to SARS-CoV-2. The samples were drawn from the first 160 participants of the ongoing ImmuneRACE study and from roughly 1,300 subjects provided by 6 global collaborators. A de-identified subject ID, COVID-19 status, age in years and sex were almost always included in the sample metadata. Where available, HLA class I and class II types were taken from metadata supplied by the sample provider and were not determined by assay-based typing. Study-wide findings and limitations: The quantity of clinical and demographic metadata differed by source and by participant and was supplied without curation.

In Seattle, one collaborating source enrolled patients while the infection was active and tracked those patients longitudinally over the course of disease. The collaborating institutions used their own protocols to collect whole blood in K2EDTA tubes. Collaborator samples were shipped for TCRbeta analysis as frozen whole blood, isolated PBMCs, or DNA extracted from either sample type. CDR1 and CDR2 were assigned from the germline V gene as SNHLY and FYNNEI. Taken from cysteine to phenylalanine, the CDR3 has 12 residues. The sequence is cut down to CDR3 DNA, 36 bases in frame from base 1. V and J lose 3 bases and 6 bases, and a span of 8 bases separates them. A word on this clone: Its binding antigen is unknown. Nothing much larger sits one base from this clone, and base qualities are not available.

TCRbeta CDR3 regions were amplified from genomic DNA by means of the immunoSEQ Assay, a bias-controlled multiplex PCR. From the authors' description of their analysis: The number of nucleated cells in each sample was estimated from the amplification of reference gene primers within the assay. To quantify the absolute abundance of each unique TCRbeta CDR3 rearrangement, sequence reads were collapsed and filtered. For each sample, productive Simpson clonality was calculated as the square root of Simpson's diversity index across productive rearrangements. TCRdb holds this immuneACCESS table with in-frame rearrangements only. Some clones are missing; in checked studies, unresolved V genes explain under half, and the rest has no known cause. D and trimming were read from the DNA, whereas the V and J calls and clone size are those reported in that table. This sample is represented by around 230,000 clones; 70% to 90% of them were singletons. Of the sample, 11% is held by the ten largest clones.

This sequence originates from a man aged 50-59 years with COVID-19, enrolled during active disease. Sequenced material: peripheral blood. This receptor chain uses TRBV2 and TRBJ1-2; TRBD1 is possibly the D segment (5 matching bases). In nucleotide form, the sequence is TGTGCCAGCAGTGATGACAGCAATGGCTACACCTTC. Translated, it reads CASSDDSNGYTF. Reference TRBV2 and TRBJ1-2 genes cover what lies past the CDR3, so the full variable domain is EPEVTQTPSHQVTQMGQEVILRCVPISNHLYFYWYRQILGQKVEFLVSFYNNEISEKSEIFDDQFSVERPDGSNFTLKIRSTKLEDSAMYFCASSDDSNGYTFGSGTRLTVV.